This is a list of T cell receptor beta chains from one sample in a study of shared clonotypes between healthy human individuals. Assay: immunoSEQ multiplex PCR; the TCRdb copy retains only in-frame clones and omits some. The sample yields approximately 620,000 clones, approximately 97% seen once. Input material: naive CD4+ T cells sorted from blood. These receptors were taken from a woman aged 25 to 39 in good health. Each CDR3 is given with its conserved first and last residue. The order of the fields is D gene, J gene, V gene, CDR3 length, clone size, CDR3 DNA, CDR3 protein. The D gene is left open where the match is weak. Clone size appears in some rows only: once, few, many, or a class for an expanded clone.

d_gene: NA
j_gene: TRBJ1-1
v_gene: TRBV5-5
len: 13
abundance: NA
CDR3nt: TGTGCCAGCAACGCCATGGCGGGCACTGAAGCTTTCTTT
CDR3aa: CASNAMAGTEAFF

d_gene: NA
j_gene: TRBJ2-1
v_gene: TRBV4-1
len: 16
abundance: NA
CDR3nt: TGCGCCAGCAGCCCCTGGGGTAGCGGAACCTACAATGAGCAGTTCTTC
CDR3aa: CASSPWGSGTYNEQFF

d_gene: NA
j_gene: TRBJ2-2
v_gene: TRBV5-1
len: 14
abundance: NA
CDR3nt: TGCGCCAGCAGCTTACTAGCAGACACCGGGGAGCTGTTTTTT
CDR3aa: CASSLLADTGELFF

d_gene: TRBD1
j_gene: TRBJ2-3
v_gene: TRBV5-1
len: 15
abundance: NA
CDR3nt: TGCGCCAGCAGTAAGCGGACAGGTCCCACAGATACGCAGTATTTT
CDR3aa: CASSKRTGPTDTQYF

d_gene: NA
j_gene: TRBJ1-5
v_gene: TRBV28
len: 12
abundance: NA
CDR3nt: TGTGCCAGCAGTTTAGTAACTCAGCCCCAGCATTTT
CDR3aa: CASSLVTQPQHF

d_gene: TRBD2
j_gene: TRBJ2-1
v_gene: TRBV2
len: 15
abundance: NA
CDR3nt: TGTGCCAGCAGTGAAGCGGGACTAGCGGGTAATGAGCAGTTCTTC
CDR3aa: CASSEAGLAGNEQFF

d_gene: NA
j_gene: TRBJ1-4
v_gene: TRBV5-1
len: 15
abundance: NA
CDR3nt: TGCGCCAGCAGCTTGGGTGACAGCCAAAATGAAAAACTGTTTTTT
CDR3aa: CASSLGDSQNEKLFF

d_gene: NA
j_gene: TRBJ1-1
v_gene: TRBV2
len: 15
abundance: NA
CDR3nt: TGTGCCAGCAGTGACCCCGGGACTGCCTCCCGGATGGCTTTCTTT
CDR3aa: CASSDPGTASRMAFF

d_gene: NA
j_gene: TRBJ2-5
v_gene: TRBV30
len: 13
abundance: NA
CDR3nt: TGTGCCTGGAGTGCGTCGGCCCGAGAGACCCAGTACTTC
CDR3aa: CAWSASARETQYF

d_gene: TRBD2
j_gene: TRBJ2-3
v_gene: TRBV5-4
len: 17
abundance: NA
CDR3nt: TGTGCCAGCAGCTTCCTATTAGCGGGAGGGGGCACAGATACGCAGTATTTT
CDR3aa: CASSFLLAGGGTDTQYF

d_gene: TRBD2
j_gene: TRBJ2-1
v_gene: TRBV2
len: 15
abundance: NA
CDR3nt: TGTGCCAGCAGTTTGGGGGAGCGGGGTTACAATGAGCAGTTCTTC
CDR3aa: CASSLGERGYNEQFF

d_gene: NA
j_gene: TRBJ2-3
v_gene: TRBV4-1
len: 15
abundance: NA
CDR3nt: TGCGCCAGCAGCCAGTTAGCGGCCAGCACAGATACGCAGTATTTT
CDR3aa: CASSQLAASTDTQYF

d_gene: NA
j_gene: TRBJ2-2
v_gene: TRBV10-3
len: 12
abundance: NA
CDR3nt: TGTGCCATCAGTGAGGGCACCGGGGAGCTGTTTTTT
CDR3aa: CAISEGTGELFF

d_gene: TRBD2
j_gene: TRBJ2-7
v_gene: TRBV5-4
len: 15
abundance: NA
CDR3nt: TGTGCCAGCAGCTTTGGTAGCGGGGGGCTTTACGAGCAGTACTTC
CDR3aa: CASSFGSGGLYEQYF

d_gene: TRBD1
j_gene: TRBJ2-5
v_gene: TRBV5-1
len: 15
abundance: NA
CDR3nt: TGCGCCAGCAGCCTGGGGACAGGGGGCCAAGAGACCCAGTACTTC
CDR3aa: CASSLGTGGQETQYF

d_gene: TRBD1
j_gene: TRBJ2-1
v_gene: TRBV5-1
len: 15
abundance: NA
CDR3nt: TGCGCCAGCAGCTACGGACAGGGGTTCAGGGAAGAGCAGTTCTTC
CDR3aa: CASSYGQGFREEQFF

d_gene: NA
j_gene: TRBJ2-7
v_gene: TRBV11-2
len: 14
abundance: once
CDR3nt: TGTGCCAGCAGCCACCTACCGAACGGCAACGAGCAGTACTTC
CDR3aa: CASSHLPNGNEQYF

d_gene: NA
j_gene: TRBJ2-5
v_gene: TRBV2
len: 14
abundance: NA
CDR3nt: TGTGCCAGCAGTTGGACTACTTCCCGGGAGACCCAGTACTTC
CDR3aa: CASSWTTSRETQYF

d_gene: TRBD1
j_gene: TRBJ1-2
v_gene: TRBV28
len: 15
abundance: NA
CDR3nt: TGTGCCAGCAGATTCCCCGGGACAGGATCCTATGGCTACACCTTC
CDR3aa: CASRFPGTGSYGYTF

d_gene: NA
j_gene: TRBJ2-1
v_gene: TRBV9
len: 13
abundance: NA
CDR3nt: TGTGCCAGCAGCGTAGAGGGAACAGGGGAGCAGTTCTTC
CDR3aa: CASSVEGTGEQFF

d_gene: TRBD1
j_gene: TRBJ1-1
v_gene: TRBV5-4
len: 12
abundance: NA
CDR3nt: TGTGCCAGCAGCCCACAGGGGCATGAAGCTTTCTTT
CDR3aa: CASSPQGHEAFF

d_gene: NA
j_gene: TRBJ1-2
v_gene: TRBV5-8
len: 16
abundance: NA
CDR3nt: TGTGCCAGCAGGACATTCCCGACGGGGGCTAACTATGGCTACACCTTC
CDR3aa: CASRTFPTGANYGYTF

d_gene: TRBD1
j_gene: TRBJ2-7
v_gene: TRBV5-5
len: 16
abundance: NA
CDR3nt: TGTGCCAGCACCATTAATCCGGGACAGATTTACTACGAGCAGTACTTC
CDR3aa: CASTINPGQIYYEQYF

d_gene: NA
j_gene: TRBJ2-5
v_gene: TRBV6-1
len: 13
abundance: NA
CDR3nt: TGTGCCAGCAGTCAGGACAGACAAGAGACCCAGTACTTC
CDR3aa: CASSQDRQETQYF

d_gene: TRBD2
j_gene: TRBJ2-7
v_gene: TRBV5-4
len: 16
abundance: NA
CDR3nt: TGTGCCAGCAGCTCAGGGACTAGCGGGAGGCCGACCAGGCAGTACTTC
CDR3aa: CASSSGTSGRPTRQYF

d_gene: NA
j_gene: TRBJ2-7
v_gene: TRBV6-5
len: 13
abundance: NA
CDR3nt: TGTGCCAGCAGTCTCGGAGAAGGGCTCGAGCAGTACTTC
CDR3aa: CASSLGEGLEQYF

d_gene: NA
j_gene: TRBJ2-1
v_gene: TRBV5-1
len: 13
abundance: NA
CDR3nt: TGCGCCAGCAGGGATACTGAGTACAATGAGCAGTTCTTC
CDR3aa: CASRDTEYNEQFF

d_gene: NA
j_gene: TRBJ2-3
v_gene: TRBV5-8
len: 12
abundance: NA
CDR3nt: TGTGCCAGCAGCCTAGCCACAGATACGCAGTATTTT
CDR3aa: CASSLATDTQYF

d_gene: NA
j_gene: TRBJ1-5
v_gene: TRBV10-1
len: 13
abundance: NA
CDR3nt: TGCGCCAGCAGTGAGGCCAATGGGGGGCCCCAGCATTTT
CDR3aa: CASSEANGGPQHF

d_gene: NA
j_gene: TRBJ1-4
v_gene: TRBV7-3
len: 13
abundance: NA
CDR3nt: TGTGCCAGCAGCTTAGGATCGGGGGAAAAACTGTTTTTT
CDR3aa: CASSLGSGEKLFF

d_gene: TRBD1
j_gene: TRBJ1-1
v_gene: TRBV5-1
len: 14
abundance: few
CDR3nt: TGCGCCAGCAGCACAGAGACAGGGGTCACTGAAGCTTTCTTT
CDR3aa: CASSTETGVTEAFF

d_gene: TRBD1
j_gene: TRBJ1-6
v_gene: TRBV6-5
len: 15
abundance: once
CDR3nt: TGTGCCAGCACTGATGGACAGGGGGCTAATTCACCCCTCCACTTT
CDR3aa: CASTDGQGANSPLHF

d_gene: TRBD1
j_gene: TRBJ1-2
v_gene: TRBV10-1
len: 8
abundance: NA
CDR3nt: TGCGCCCCCTTGGGGACAGACTTC
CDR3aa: CAPLGTDF

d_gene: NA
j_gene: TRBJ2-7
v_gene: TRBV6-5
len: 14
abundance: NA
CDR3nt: TGTGCCAGCAGTTACGCCAGGGGAGGCTACGAGCAGTACTTC
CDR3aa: CASSYARGGYEQYF

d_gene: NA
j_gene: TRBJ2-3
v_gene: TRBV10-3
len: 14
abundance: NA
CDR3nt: TGTGCCACCGACAGGGAGGGACGGACAGATACGCAGTATTTT
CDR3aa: CATDREGRTDTQYF

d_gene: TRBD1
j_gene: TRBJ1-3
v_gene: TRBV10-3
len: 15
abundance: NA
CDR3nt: TGTGCCATCAGTGTCCGGACAGGGCAAGGAAACACCATATATTTT
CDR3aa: CAISVRTGQGNTIYF

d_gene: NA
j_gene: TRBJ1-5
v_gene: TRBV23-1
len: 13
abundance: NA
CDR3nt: TGCGCCAGCAGTCGGCGAAGGTCGCAGCCCCAGCATTTT
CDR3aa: CASSRRRSQPQHF

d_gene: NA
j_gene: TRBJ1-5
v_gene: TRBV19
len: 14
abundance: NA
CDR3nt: TGTGCCAGTAGTATATTGCAGGGAGGTCAGCCCCAGCATTTT
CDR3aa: CASSILQGGQPQHF

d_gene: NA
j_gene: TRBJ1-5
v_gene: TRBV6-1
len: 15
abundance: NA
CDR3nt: TGTGCCAGCAGTGAAGAATGGGGTAACAATCAGCCCCAGCATTTT
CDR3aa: CASSEEWGNNQPQHF

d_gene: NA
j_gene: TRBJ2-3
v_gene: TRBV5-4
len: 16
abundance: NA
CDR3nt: TGTGCCAGCAGCCGATCGGGGGAGTCTCTTACAGATACGCAGTATTTT
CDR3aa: CASSRSGESLTDTQYF

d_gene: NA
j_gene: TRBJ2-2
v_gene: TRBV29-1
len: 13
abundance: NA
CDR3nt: TGCAGCGTTCAGGGTGTGCGAACCGGGGAGCTGTTTTTT
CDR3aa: CSVQGVRTGELFF

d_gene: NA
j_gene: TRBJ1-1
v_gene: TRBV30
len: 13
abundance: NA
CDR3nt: TGTGCCTGGAGTGTACTGAGGAACACTGAAGCTTTCTTT
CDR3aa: CAWSVLRNTEAFF